This TCR beta chain was profiled in a study of blood T cell repertoires in COVID-19. Across the whole study: Researchers got acute and convalescent COVID-19 samples from the United States, Italy and Spain. PBMCs, B-cell-depleted T cells, or T cells provided the cDNA or gDNA that made up the material.

This clone was recorded only once. The method was immunoSEQ multiplex PCR; TCRdb's version includes in-frame clones alone and lacks a portion of them. This table holds about 110,000 clones, over 70% found once. The CDR3 is made up of 16 amino acids. The receptor's source is a man in his fifties with acute or convalescent COVID-19. The sample taken for sequencing was peripheral blood. The rearrangement joins TRBV21-1 to TRBJ1-5; TRBD1, as called in the table, went unchecked against the DNA. TRBV21-1 is listed as a pseudogene. The CDR3: CASSNWIDSSYQPQHF. For the CDR3, the DNA is TGTGCCAGCAGCAATTGGATAGACAGTAGCTATCAGCCCCAGCATTTT.